This T cell receptor beta chain was identified in a study of cytomegalovirus exposure and HLA in healthy donors. Overall study: A prior analysis found 117 million unique TCR beta sequences from some 190 million T cells.

V shed 0 bases, J shed 7 bases, and the junction held 6 bases outside the gene matches. From germline, CDR1 is SGHTA and CDR2 FQGNSA. The CDR3 length is 15 residues. About this clone itself: Its antigen is still unknown.

Primers included in the PCR were 60 Vbeta and 13 Jbeta primers. Sequencing used immunoSEQ multiplex PCR; TCRdb keeps in-frame clones, though not all of them. This table holds approximately 190,000 clones. General study findings and limits: Through in vitro validation, three CMV-associated chains were shown to be specific for CMV antigens. The authors listed about 170 TCR beta chains as cytomegalovirus-associated. Later on, a genetic analysis was performed. It linked a missense variant in DCLRE1C with V- and J-gene trimming of TCR beta.

The V and J genes are TRBV7-2 and TRBJ2-1; the match to TRBD2 covers 7 bases. The receptor comes from a boy aged 5-17 years in good health and CMV-seronegative. Sequencing input: PBMCs. Written as DNA, the CDR3 is TGTGCCAGCAGCTTAGCGGGGGGGTTTGCGAATGAGCAGTTCTTC. This translates into CASSLAGGFANEQFF.